The T cell receptor beta chain described here comes from a study of T cells expressing NK-cell markers. Study overall: Repertoires of TCR beta were obtained from T cells sorted as CD3+CD56+NKG2C+, CD3+CD56+NKG2C- and CD3+CD56-NKG2C+.

Study findings and constraints: Similarly, these clonotypes led the CD3+CD56-NKG2C+ fraction as well in four donors. Dominant NKG2C+ clonotypes accounted for about 1.0-8% of CD8+ T cells in about 6 donors. Unclear, still, was the HCMV specificity of the expanded NKG2C+ T cell clones.

This CDR3 spans 18 amino acids. In germline, CDR1 is KGHSH, CDR2 LQKENI. From its re-call of the 5' RACE reads, TCRdb lists each CDR3 protein once, without DNA. The sample includes about 430,000 distinct CDR3 sequences. Comment on this clonotype: Its antigen is unknown.

The clonotype comes from a woman aged 45-59 years in good health. The rearrangement links TRBV18 to TRBJ2-3; the TRBD2 assignment by TCRdb is unverifiable without DNA. The sequencing input was blood T cells: a sorted CD56 or NKG2C T cell subset, CD4+ or CD8+ T cells, or bulk PBMC T cells (not recorded which). The CDR3 reads CASSPLDLAGVSTDTQYF.